This T cell receptor beta chain was observed in a study of breast tumors, draining lymph nodes, adjacent tissues. TCRdb redid the calling of the multiplex PCR reads with MiXCR, one entry per CDR3 protein. The sample lists about 100,000 distinct CDR3 sequences; about 20% were seen once. This clonotype came up many times. Its antigen remains unidentified. Breast cancer patients provided tissue from their axillary draining lymph nodes. Study-wide results and limits: Most tumor T cells seemingly derive from lymph node, then expand in tumor. Tumor TCR diversity was below lymph nodes but above nontumor tissue. Tumor T cell lymph node origin was a supported hypothesis, not proven. Luminal-like breast cancer showed significantly higher tumor–nontumor repertoire similarity than basal-like.

The receptor's source is a female donor with breast cancer. Some clones in this sample may be carry-over from other donors' samples. The sequenced sample was axillary lymph node tissue.

In DNA, the CDR3 is TGCGCCAGCAGCTTGGTCCCGCTGAGCTCCTACAATGAGCAGTTCTTC. Encoded protein: CASSLVPLSSYNEQFF. The chain has TRBV5-1 and TRBJ2-1; D gene ambiguous. V dropped 0 bases and J dropped 0 bases, with 10 bases sitting between them. This CDR3 has 16 amino acids. Looked up from germline, CDR1 is SGHRS and CDR2 is YFSETQ.